A single TCR beta chain is shown here with its context. Antigen: not known. V was pared by 3 bases and J by 6 bases, with 8 bases between. This CDR3 spans 12 amino acids. The germline V gene encodes CDR1 SEHNR and CDR2 FQNEAQ (reference sequence). The assay was immunoSEQ multiplex PCR, and TCRdb's table has in-frame clones only and misses some. The sample contains some 70,000 clones, just over 85% of which appear only once. Researchers took blood at baseline, on cycle 4 day 1, and on cycle 7 day 1. These data originate in a study of OX40 agonist ivuxolimab in advanced cancers. The overall study: The study treated patients with ivuxolimab, an agonistic anti-OX40 (CD134) antibody. Ivuxolimab was administered intravenously to patients at 0.01 to 10 mg/kg every 2 weeks.

General study results and limits: Nonresponders, in some cases, also had low normalized T-cell clonal expansion.

The receptor was isolated from an adult with an advanced solid tumor such as melanoma, head and neck, liver or kidney cancer. The J gene is TRBJ1-1, the V gene TRBV7-9; D unresolved. This material consisted of CD4+ or CD8+ T cells sorted from blood, taken in a trial of the OX40 agonist ivuxolimab. This chain's CDR3 is CASSFYDAEAFF. CDR3 sequence (DNA): TGTGCCAGCAGCTTCTACGACGCTGAAGCTTTCTTT.